This entry lists 28 T cell receptor beta chains sequenced from one sample in a study of blood T cell repertoires in COVID-19 (TCRdb year 2020). Library construction relied on the immunoSEQ multiplex PCR assay. This immuneACCESS table, as held by TCRdb, lists in-frame sequences with V and J called but not all clones. Of the missing ones, under half trace to an unresolved V gene in checked studies; the others have no known cause. The sample table records more than 95,000 clones; approximately 82% of these occur just once. The ten largest clonotypes hold under 2.5% of the sample. Sequenced sample: peripheral blood. The receptors shown here come from a man aged 25-45 years with acute or convalescent COVID-19.

This clone has only one observation. The V call is TRBV5-1, the J call TRBJ1-4, with TRBD1 matching 7 bases. The CDR3 runs 15 residues. V was clipped by 4 bases and J by 3 bases; unmatched bases: 6. Germline loops: CDR1 SGHRS, CDR2 YFSETQ. The CDR3 spells CASSAGQDSNEKLFF. The CDR3 DNA reads TGCGCCAGCAGCGCTGGACAGGATTCTAATGAAAAACTGTTTTTT.

The chain couples TRBV5-4 to TRBJ2-1; D uncertain. V was shortened by 3 bases and J by 0 bases, with 10 bases between the two germline ends. Per the germline V gene, CDR1 is SGHNT and CDR2 is YYREEE (reference sequence). The length of the CDR3 is 15 residues. CDR3 residues: CASSSSASSYNEQFF. CDR3 coding DNA: TGTGCCAGCAGCTCGAGCGCGAGCTCCTACAATGAGCAGTTCTTC.

The chain joins TRBV19 to TRBJ1-2; 9 nucleotides match TRBD1. Germline CDR1 reads LNHDA; CDR2 reads SQIVND (reference sequence). Losses at the gene ends were 5 bases for V and 6 bases for J; bases not matched to a gene: 13. The CDR3 sequence is 16 residues long. The CDR3 is CASSPRGTGFLHGYTF. The CDR3, as DNA: TGTGCCAGTAGTCCAAGGGGGACAGGGTTCCTTCATGGCTACACCTTC.

This clone was picked up one time. This chain joins TRBV10-2 and TRBJ2-5, with 9 bases lining up with TRBD2. CDR3 length: 16 residues. The V segment lost 7 bases and the J segment 1 base; nucleotides outside the gene matches: 10. The germline gives CDR1 WSHSY, CDR2 SAAADI. DNA of the CDR3: TGCGCCAGCACCGGGGGAGCGGGGGGCCCCCAAGAGACCCAGTACTTC. This encodes CASTGGAGGPQETQYF.

This clone was recorded only once. This chain uses TRBV6-6 with TRBJ2-5; TRBD2 aligns across 13 bases. The CDR3 has 13 amino acids. Germline CDR1 is MNHNY and CDR2 is SVGAGI (reference sequence). V lost 7 bases to trimming and J lost 9 bases; unmatched junction nucleotides: 5. The CDR3 DNA reads TGTGCCAGCACCGAACTAGCGGGAGGGGCCCAGTACTTC. It is translated as CASTELAGGAQYF.

CDR3 amino acids: CAWSTGYGYTF. CDR3 bases: TGTGCCTGGAGTACGGGCTATGGCTACACCTTC. This sequence joins TRBV30 and TRBJ1-2, with D hard to call. This CDR3 has 11 residues. Looked up from germline, CDR1 is GTSNPN and CDR2 is SVGIG (reference sequence). V was pared by 2 bases and J by 4 bases, with 5 bases between.

The chain is built from TRBV5-1 and TRBJ2-7, with 7 bases aligning to TRBD1. This CDR3 spans 16 amino acids. Losses at the gene ends were 0 bases for V and 0 bases for J; bases not matched to a gene: 6. Germline V gives CDR1 SGHRS, CDR2 YFSETQ. For the CDR3, the DNA is TGCGCCAGCAGCTTGGGGGGACAGTACCTCTCCTACGAGCAGTACTTC. Translation: CASSLGGQYLSYEQYF.

This clone occurred a few times. The chain has TRBV7-2 and TRBJ2-7; 8 nucleotides line up with TRBD2. With 5 bases clipped from V and 4 bases from J, the junction kept 7 bases outside the gene matches. The CDR3 totals 14 residues. Germline lookup yields CDR1 SGHTA and CDR2 FQGNSA. CDR3 amino acids: CASSHPSGGYEQYF. CDR3 sequence (DNA): TGTGCCAGCAGCCACCCCAGCGGGGGATACGAGCAGTACTTC.

The J gene is TRBJ2-3, the V gene TRBV9, with 7 bases fitting TRBD1. Germline CDR1 is SGDLS and CDR2 is YYNGEE. The length of the CDR3 is 19 residues. Trimming cost V 4 bases and J 4 bases; bases outside gene matches: 21. CDR3 region: CASSHPGQEVLGRADTQYF. The CDR3 DNA reads as TGTGCCAGCAGCCACCCTGGACAGGAGGTATTGGGTCGGGCAGATACGCAGTATTTT.

This clone was counted only a few times. The V and J genes are TRBV18 and TRBJ1-2; possibly TRBD1 for D (6 bases). The CDR3 loop spans 14 amino acids. V was shortened by 3 bases and J by 4 bases, with 12 bases between the two germline ends. CDR1 is KGHSH and CDR2 is LQKENI in the germline V gene. For the CDR3, the DNA is TGTGCCAGCTCACCCGGTCAGGGGTCCTATGGCTACACCTTC. Protein: CASSPGQGSYGYTF.

This clone was recorded once. The chain uses TRBV15 and TRBJ2-1; D gene ambiguous. The CDR3 has 12 amino acids. The ends were cut back, 0 bases at V and 10 bases at J, with 7 bases in the middle. Germline V gene lookup returns CDR1 LNHNV and CDR2 YYDKDF (reference sequence). As DNA, the CDR3 is TGTGCCACCAGCAGAGATTCCCAGGAGCAGTTCTTC. Encoded protein: CATSRDSQEQFF. The full variable domain, rest sourced from reference TRBV15 and TRBJ2-1, is DAMVIQNPRYQVTQFGKPVTLSCSQTLNHNVMYWYQQKSSQAPKLLFHYYDKDFNNEADTPDNFQSRRPNTSFCFLDIRSPGLGDTAMYLCATSRDSQEQFFGPGTRLTVL.

In its sample, this clone was seen once. V and J are TRBV10-3 and TRBJ2-3; 9 positions agree with TRBD1. Germline trimming cut 5 bases from V and 4 bases from J; bases unmatched to any gene: 7. The CDR3 runs to 15 residues. From germline, CDR1 is ENHRY and CDR2 SYGVKD. The CDR3, as DNA: TGTGCCATCAGTCCAGACAGGGGGGGTCCAGATACGCAGTATTTT. Translating it yields CAISPDRGGPDTQYF.

The rearrangement uses TRBV3-1 (or the pseudogene TRBV3-2) and TRBJ1-4; D not certain. Looked up from germline, CDR1 is LGHDT and CDR2 is YNNKEL (reference sequence). V was shortened by 3 bases and J by 8 bases, with 7 bases between the two germline ends. The CDR3 consists of 12 residues. The CDR3 here is CASSQSREKLFF. The CDR3 DNA reads as TGTGCCAGCAGCCAGAGCAGGGAAAAACTGTTTTTT.

The chain uses TRBV19 and TRBJ1-2; 7 nucleotides match TRBD1. Trimming cost V 5 bases and J 4 bases; bases outside gene matches: 7. Per the germline V gene, CDR1 is LNHDA and CDR2 is SQIVND (reference sequence). The CDR3 covers 14 residues. This CDR3 is CASSEGGQFYGYTF. CDR3 nucleotide sequence: TGTGCCAGTAGTGAAGGGGGACAGTTCTATGGCTACACCTTC.

J is TRBJ2-7 and V is TRBV18; possible D gene TRBD1, 6 bases. Germline CDR1 reads KGHSH; CDR2 reads LQKENI. This CDR3 has 12 residues. The CDR3 region has the DNA TGTGCGAGTGGCCCAGGGGACTACGAGCAGTACTTC. This encodes CASGPGDYEQYF. The whole variable domain, remainder taken from reference TRBV18 and TRBJ2-7, is NAGVMQNPRHLVRRRGQEARLRCSPMKGHSHVYWYRQLPEEGLKFMVYLQKENIIDESGMPKERFSAEFPKEGPSILRIQQVVRGDSAAYFCASGPGDYEQYFGPGTRLTVT.

The chain employs TRBV2 and TRBJ2-1; TRBD1 matches 7 bases. J gave up 6 bases and V 4 bases, and 9 bases lay outside the gene matches. CDR1 SNHLY and CDR2 FYNNEI come from the germline V gene. This CDR3 is 15 amino acids long. The CDR3 here is CASSGQGNGPNEQFF. Written as DNA, the CDR3 is TGTGCCAGCAGTGGACAGGGAAACGGCCCCAATGAGCAGTTCTTC.

J is TRBJ2-1 and V is TRBV11-2, with a weak D call TRBD2 (6 bases). Germline-derived CDR1 and CDR2 are SGHAT and FQNNGV. Between the trimmed V and J ends, which lost 1 base and 5 bases, there was a span of 15 bases. The CDR3 runs 16 residues. The CDR3 sequence: CASSLVILAEHNEQFF. The CDR3 DNA is TGTGCCAGCAGCTTAGTCATTTTAGCGGAACACAATGAGCAGTTCTTC.

The gene calls are TRBV18 and TRBJ1-2; 7 bases match TRBD1. J was trimmed by 6 bases and V by 0 bases; bases with no gene match: 4. Germline V gene sequence: CDR1 KGHSH, CDR2 LQKENI. The length of the CDR3 is 14 residues. CDR3 coding DNA: TGTGCCAGCTCACCACCGTACAGGGGAAATGGCTACACCTTC. The encoded protein is CASSPPYRGNGYTF.

The CDR3 is CASSLARGDGYTF. The CDR3 DNA reads TGCGCCAGCAGCTTGGCCCGCGGGGATGGCTACACCTTC. The chain uses TRBV5-1 and TRBJ1-2; D gene unclear. The CDR3 is 13 amino acids. The V end lost 0 bases, the J end lost 6 bases, and 9 bases lay between the germline ends. Germline CDR1 reads SGHRS; CDR2 reads YFSETQ.

This chain joins TRBV19 and TRBJ1-2; maybe TRBD1 (5 bases). CDR1 and CDR2 (germline): LNHDA, SQIVND (reference sequence). The CDR3 totals 18 residues. V was pared by 2 bases and J by 2 bases, with 21 bases between. The CDR3 DNA is TGTGCCAGTAGTATAATGGTCGCGGTGGACACCTGGAACTATGGCTACACCTTC. Translating gives CASSIMVAVDTWNYGYTF.

This sequence joins TRBV27 and TRBJ2-1; 9 bases map to TRBD2. Germline V lookup: CDR1 MNHEY, CDR2 SMNVEV (reference sequence). The CDR3 totals 17 residues. J gave up 8 bases and V 5 bases, and 16 bases lay outside the gene matches. CDR3 sequence: CASSPGRLAAPRDEQFF. In nucleotides, the CDR3 is TGTGCCAGCAGTCCAGGGCGACTAGCGGCCCCTAGGGATGAGCAGTTCTTC.

The rearrangement links TRBV9 to TRBJ2-3, with D possibly being TRBD2 (6 bases). Trimming stripped 2 bases from V and 2 bases from J, with 15 bases between. CDR1 and CDR2 from the germline V gene are SGDLS and YYNGEE. This CDR3 is 16 amino acids long. CDR3 sequence (DNA): TGTGCCAGCAGCGTCGGGGCTAGCGCTTACACAGATACGCAGTATTTT. This sequence encodes CASSVGASAYTDTQYF.

This chain connects TRBV28 to TRBJ2-7; D is unclear. The CDR3 is 13 residues long. Germline CDR1 reads MDHEN; CDR2 reads SYDVKM. Deletions cut 4 bases from V and 6 bases from J, with 13 bases between. Here the CDR3 DNA reads TGTGCCAGCAGTTCGCGCAGGAAGATCGAGCAGTACGTC. Its translation is CASSSRRKIEQYV.

The V call is TRBV6-5, the J call TRBJ1-2; the D gene is possibly TRBD1 (5 bases). This CDR3 has 12 amino acids. Germline V CDR1 and CDR2: MNHEY, SVGAGI. V was trimmed by 4 bases and J by 9 bases, leaving 12 bases between them. CDR3 protein: CASSFRDSSYTF. The CDR3 coding sequence is TGTGCCAGCAGTTTTCGTGACAGCAGCTACACCTTC.

This clone showed up many times. V gene TRBV7-9 combines with J gene TRBJ2-2; D uncertain. The CDR3 has 14 amino acids. The ends were cut back, 2 bases at V and 7 bases at J, with 11 bases in the middle. Per germline, CDR1 SEHNR and CDR2 FQNEAQ (reference sequence). In DNA, the CDR3 is TGTGCCAGCAGCTTATCGGCACCGGGCGGGGAGCTGTTTTTT. It encodes CASSLSAPGGELFF. Variable domain in full (rest from reference TRBV7-9 and TRBJ2-2): DTGVSQNPRHKITKRGQNVTFRCDPISEHNRLYWYRQTLGQGPEFLTYFQNEAQLEKSRLLSDRFSAERPKGSFSTLEIQRTEQGDSAMYLCASSLSAPGGELFFGEGSRLTVL.

The V gene is TRBV2, the J gene TRBJ2-3, with D maybe TRBD2 (6 bases). Germline V gene sequence: CDR1 SNHLY, CDR2 FYNNEI. The CDR3 length is 14 residues. V lost 2 bases and J lost 6, with 12 bases in between. CDR3 DNA: TGTGCCAGCAGTGAACCGACTAGTCGGGATACGCAGTATTTT. Its protein is CASSEPTSRDTQYF.

In its sample, this clone was seen once. The chain carries TRBV19 and TRBJ2-5, with 7 bases identical to TRBD1. After removal of 8 bases from V and 5 bases from J, the junction contained 17 bases not matched to a gene. Looked up from germline, CDR1 is LNHDA and CDR2 is SQIVND (reference sequence). The CDR3 has 16 residues. The DNA for the CDR3 is TGTGCCAGTCAACCAGGACAGGCCATATCCGAGGAGACCCAGTACTTC. Amino acids: CASQPGQAISEETQYF.

The chain is built from TRBV18 and TRBJ2-3; no clear D gene. Germline V gives CDR1 KGHSH, CDR2 LQKENI. The germline V and J ends were trimmed by 5 bases and 1 base, with 10 bases remaining between them. The CDR3 extends over 14 amino acids. CDR3 residues: CASSGDFRTDTQYF. CDR3 in DNA: TGTGCCAGCTCAGGAGACTTTCGCACAGATACGCAGTATTTT.